These 18 T cell receptor beta chains share one sample of origin, sequenced in a study of cytomegalovirus exposure and HLA in healthy donors. A multiplex PCR was run with 60 Vbeta primers and 13 Jbeta primers. Profiling relied on immunoSEQ multiplex PCR, and the TCRdb table lists in-frame clones only, not all of them. The repertoire consists of fewer than 200,000 clones, with approximately 82% occurring once and the leading ten covering over 1.5%. The sample taken for sequencing was PBMCs. These receptors were collected from a man aged 40-50 years in good health and CMV-seropositive.

V is TRBV9 and J is TRBJ1-3, with D maybe TRBD1 (6 bases). Between the trimmed V and J ends, which lost 1 base and 4 bases, there was a span of 21 bases. In germline, CDR1 is SGDLS, CDR2 YYNGEE. The CDR3 runs 18 residues. Here the CDR3 reads CASSVMAGAGLGGNTIYF. CDR3 nucleotide sequence: TGTGCCAGCAGCGTAATGGCAGGGGCCGGACTGGGGGGAAACACCATATATTTT.

The chain is built from TRBV6-6 and TRBJ1-1; TRBD1 might be the D (6 bases). The CDR3 extends over 14 amino acids. Germline CDR1 MNHNY, CDR2 SVGAGI (reference sequence). Trimming stripped 2 bases from V and 6 bases from J, with 13 bases between. Written as DNA, the CDR3 is TGTGCCAGCAGTTACCCCTCGACAGGACCTGAAGCTTTCTTT. This encodes CASSYPSTGPEAFF.

The V gene is TRBV27, the J gene TRBJ2-7, with a weak D call TRBD1 (5 bases). CDR1 and CDR2 (germline): MNHEY, SMNVEV (reference sequence). V shed 7 bases and J shed 1 base, with 8 bases lying between them. The CDR3 covers 12 residues. The CDR3 nucleotides are TGTGCCAGCAAGGGGCTTTCCTACGAGCAGTACTTC. The encoded protein is CASKGLSYEQYF.

The gene calls are TRBV4-1 and TRBJ1-1, with 7 bases fitting TRBD1. V shed 3 bases and J 4 bases; nucleotides not matched to a gene: 8. CDR3 length equals 15 residues. Germline V lookup: CDR1 MGHRA, CDR2 YSYEKL. The CDR3 here is CASSQADRDGTEAFF. CDR3 nucleotides: TGCGCCAGCAGCCAGGCCGACAGGGACGGCACTGAAGCTTTCTTT.

The gene calls are TRBV5-6 and TRBJ2-3, with TRBD1 as a possible D gene (5 bases). The germline V gene has CDR1 SGHDT and CDR2 YYEEEE. V lost 4 bases, J lost 6 bases, and 15 bases lay in between. This CDR3 spans 14 amino acids. CDR3 residues: CASSAYRLRDTQYF. The CDR3 DNA reads as TGTGCCAGCAGCGCTTACAGGCTTAGGGATACGCAGTATTTT.

The V gene is TRBV6-1, the J gene TRBJ1-5, with D possibly TRBD1 on 5 matching bases. CDR3 length: 15 amino acids. Germline CDR1 is MNHNS and CDR2 is SASEGT. With 4 bases removed from V and 3 bases from J, the gap between germline ends came to 13 bases. CDR3 in amino acids: CASSVSQGVNQPQHF. The DNA for the CDR3 is TGTGCCAGCAGTGTAAGTCAAGGGGTCAATCAGCCCCAGCATTTT.

The rearrangement joins TRBV11-2 to TRBJ2-7; 13 bases fit TRBD2. The CDR3 is 15 amino acids. J was trimmed by 5 bases and V by 4 bases; bases with no gene match: 5. Germline V gene data show CDR1 as SGHAT and CDR2 as FQNNGV. CDR3 in DNA: TGTGCCAGCAGCTCCGGACTAGCGGGAGTTGACGAGCAGTACTTC. This encodes CASSSGLAGVDEQYF.

This clone was picked up a small number of times. The same CDR3 arises from other DNA sequences in this sample as well. The chain combines TRBV18 with TRBJ2-5, with unresolved D. Per germline, CDR1 KGHSH and CDR2 LQKENI. This CDR3 comprises 12 residues. Deletions cut 3 bases from V and 5 bases from J, with 7 bases between. The CDR3 bases are TGTGCCAGCTCACCCCTTTCCGAGACCCAGTACTTC. The encoded protein is CASSPLSETQYF. The full variable domain, rest sourced from reference TRBV18 and TRBJ2-5, is NAGVMQNPRHLVRRRGQEARLRCSPMKGHSHVYWYRQLPEEGLKFMVYLQKENIIDESGMPKERFSAEFPKEGPSILRIQQVVRGDSAAYFCASSPLSETQYFGPGTRLLVL.

This sequence joins TRBV10-3 and TRBJ1-2; D is perhaps TRBD1 (6 bases). The CDR3 contains 14 residues. Trimming stripped 0 bases from V and 6 bases from J, with 11 bases between. Per the germline V gene, CDR1 is ENHRY and CDR2 is SYGVKD. CDR3 nucleotide sequence: TGTGCCATCAGTGAGTCGGGGGCAGGGGATGGCTACACCTTC. Its protein product is CAISESGAGDGYTF.

This rearrangement joins TRBV9 to TRBJ2-7; D possibly corresponds to TRBD1 (6 bases). This CDR3 has 14 amino acids. CDR1 SGDLS and CDR2 YYNGEE come from the germline V gene. The V gene lost 2 bases and the J gene lost 3 bases, with 12 bases spanning the gap. CDR3 region: CASSVAGANYEQYF. The DNA of the CDR3 is TGTGCCAGCAGCGTGGCAGGGGCAAACTACGAGCAGTACTTC.

This clone has just one count. This sequence joins TRBV12-1 and TRBJ2-7; the table names TRBD2, a call not compared with the DNA. TRBV12-1 is tagged as a pseudogene. This CDR3 is 14 amino acids long. Here the CDR3 reads CAPRRETTTYEQYF. The CDR3 bases are TGTGCCCCCCGACGGGAGACGACCACCTACGAGCAGTACTTC.

This clone appeared a single time. The chain joins TRBV28 to TRBJ2-7; D is possibly TRBD1 (6 bases). Germline assignment: CDR1 MDHEN and CDR2 SYDVKM. CDR3 size: 16 residues. The V gene lost 4 bases and the J gene lost 2 bases, with 18 bases spanning the gap. In DNA form, the CDR3 reads TGTGCCAGCAGTTCCCCCGCAGGGGCCCCCGCCTACGAGCAGTACTTC. The encoded protein is CASSSPAGAPAYEQYF.

This sequence joins TRBV6-1 and TRBJ1-4; unclear D gene. Germline loops: CDR1 MNHNS, CDR2 SASEGT. V was trimmed by 3 bases and J by 1 base, leaving 6 bases between them. CDR3 length equals 14 residues. CDR3 sequence (DNA): TGTGCCAGCAGTGAGCGGGGAACTAATGAAAAACTGTTTTTT. It yields the protein CASSERGTNEKLFF.

V gene TRBV11-1 combines with J gene TRBJ1-1; no reliable D call. CDR1 and CDR2 from the germline V gene are SGHAT and FQDESV (reference sequence). Between the trimmed V and J ends, which lost 1 base and 2 bases, there was a span of 17 bases. The CDR3 totals 17 residues. The CDR3 DNA reads TGTGCCAGCAGCTTAGGTTCGGGATATTATTCAAACACTGAAGCTTTCTTT. The encoded protein is CASSLGSGYYSNTEAFF. The complete variable domain, with remaining parts taken from reference TRBV11-1 and TRBJ1-1, reads EAEVAQSPRYKITEKSQAVAFWCDPISGHATLYWYRQILGQGPELLVQFQDESVVDDSQLPKDRFSAERLKGVDSTLKIQPAELGDSAMYLCASSLGSGYYSNTEAFFGQGTRLTVV.

This chain joins TRBV4-2 and TRBJ2-3; TRBD1 aligns across 10 bases. Per germline, CDR1 LGHNA and CDR2 YNFKEQ. After removal of 5 bases from V and 4 bases from J, the junction contained 9 bases not matched to a gene. The CDR3 has 16 amino acids. The CDR3 region is CASSDQEGQGSDTQYF. The CDR3 DNA is TGTGCCAGCAGCGACCAGGAGGGACAGGGGTCAGATACGCAGTATTTT.

The chain combines TRBV27 with TRBJ1-4, with D hard to call. Trimming cost V 4 bases and J 4 bases, with 4 bases left between them. CDR1 and CDR2 (germline): MNHEY, SMNVEV (reference sequence). This CDR3 region has 12 residues. The chain's CDR3 is CASSYLNEKLFF. The CDR3 nucleotides are TGTGCCAGCAGTTATCTTAATGAAAAACTGTTTTTT.

The CDR3, as DNA: TGTGCCAGCAGCTCTACTAGCGGGAGGGGGGAGCTGTTTTTT. Its translation is CASSSTSGRGELFF. The gene calls are TRBV11-2 and TRBJ2-2; 12 bases map to TRBD2. The germline V gene encodes CDR1 SGHAT and CDR2 FQNNGV. The V and J ends lost 4 bases and 8 bases, in that order; junction bases with no gene match: 2. This CDR3 is 14 amino acids long.

The chain employs TRBV6-4 and TRBJ2-3, with 11 nucleotides matching TRBD2. The CDR3 consists of 16 residues. The germline gives CDR1 MRHNA, CDR2 SNTAGT. Trimming removed 0 bases from V and 6 bases from J; junction bases left unmatched: 5. CDR3: CASSDSLAGGGDTQYF. CDR3 in DNA: TGTGCCAGCAGTGACTCGCTAGCGGGAGGCGGGGATACGCAGTATTTT.